These 21 T cell receptor beta chains were all obtained from the same sample, sequenced in a study of blood T cells in healthy people across ages. The second PCR ran roughly 7 to 12 cycles with a sample-barcoded 5' primer and J-beta primers. TCRdb reprocessed the 5' RACE reads via MiXCR and lists one record per CDR3 protein. The data contain under 800,000 distinct CDR3 sequences, 35% to 45% of them singletons. Sequencing input: blood. The receptors originated from a woman in her sixties or seventies in good health.

The chain couples TRBV20-1 to TRBJ1-5; D remains unclear. Germline lookup yields CDR1 DFQATT and CDR2 SNEGSKA (reference sequence). The germline V and J ends were trimmed by 1 base and 9 bases, with 19 bases remaining between them. CDR3 size: 15 residues. This CDR3 reads CSARARETGPRPQHF. DNA for the CDR3: TGCAGTGCTAGAGCGCGGGAGACCGGACCTAGGCCCCAGCATTTT.

The CDR3 protein is CSEGTMGFF. CDR3 sequence (DNA): TGCAGCGAAGGGACTATGGGGTTCTTC. The chain combines TRBV29-1 with TRBJ2-1; 7 bases are shared with TRBD2. Germline V gene data show CDR1 as SQVTM and CDR2 as ANQGSEA. The trim removed 7 bases at V and 15 bases at J, leaving 6 bases unmatched. CDR3 length equals 9 residues.

The chain employs TRBV6-1 and TRBJ1-1; 12 bases line up with TRBD1. The CDR3 consists of 17 residues. V shed 5 bases, J shed 0 bases, and the junction held 7 bases outside the gene matches. Germline values: CDR1 MNHNS, CDR2 SASEGT. The CDR3 protein is CASSRGTGGYMNTEAFF. The CDR3 bases are TGTGCCAGCAGTCGAGGGACAGGGGGCTACATGAACACTGAAGCTTTCTTT.

As regards this clonotype: A much larger clone is a single base away; this may be a read error. This chain connects TRBV29-1 to TRBJ2-5; TRBD2 matches 10 bases. This CDR3 region has 14 residues. Germline loops: CDR1 SQVTM, CDR2 ANQGSEA. Germline trimming cut 7 bases from V and 5 bases from J; bases unmatched to any gene: 10. The CDR3 DNA is TGCAGCGGTGCGGGACTAGCGACCGGTGAGACCCAGTACTTC. Protein: CSGAGLATGETQYF.

The rearrangement uses TRBV9 and TRBJ2-5; D uncertain. This CDR3 region has 14 residues. Germline assignment: CDR1 SGDLS and CDR2 YYNGEE. V was clipped by 2 bases and J by 5 bases, with 13 bases between them. CDR3 in amino acids: CASSVAPYAETQYF. The CDR3 DNA sequence: TGTGCCAGCAGCGTGGCCCCCTACGCGGAGACCCAGTACTTC. Complete variable domain (other parts from reference TRBV9 and TRBJ2-5): DSGVTQTPKHLITATGQRVTLRCSPRSGDLSVYWYQQSLDQGLQFLIQYYNGEERAKGNILERFSAQQFPDLHSELNLSSLELGDSALYFCASSVAPYAETQYFGPGTRLLVL.

This clonotype came up once. A read error may explain this, as a much larger clone is one base away. This rearrangement joins TRBV28 to TRBJ2-1; D unresolved. Germline V gene lookup returns CDR1 MDHEN and CDR2 SYDVKM. Trimming left V 10 bases short and J 9 bases short, with 16 bases between. This CDR3 has 12 amino acids. The CDR3 here is CAIGEGFSEQFF. DNA for the CDR3: TGTGCCATCGGCGAAGGGTTTAGTGAGCAGTTCTTC. The entire variable domain, with the rest obtained from reference TRBV28 and TRBJ2-1, is as follows: DVKVTQSSRYLVKRTGEKVFLECVQDMDHENMFWYRQDPGLGLRLIYFSYDVKMKEKGDIPEGYSVSREKKERFSLILESASTNQTSMYLCAIGEGFSEQFFGPGTRLTVL.

This CDR3 reads CASSPITGWSRTNVLTF. In DNA form, the CDR3 reads TGTGCCAGCAGTCCCATCACAGGGTGGTCAAGGACCAACGTCCTGACTTTC. The chain employs TRBV6-1 and TRBJ2-6; D perhaps matches TRBD1 (6 bases). Germline V gene sequence: CDR1 MNHNS, CDR2 SASEGT. This CDR3 region has 17 residues. V was clipped by 5 bases and J by 8 bases, with 22 bases between them.

This clonotype came up a few times. The V call is TRBV30, the J call TRBJ1-1; D not resolved. V lost 1 base and J lost 6, with 6 bases in between. The CDR3 extends over 11 amino acids. Germline V gene data show CDR1 as GTSNPN and CDR2 as SVGIG (reference sequence). Here the CDR3 reads CAWSAGPEAFF. The CDR3 nucleotides read TGTGCCTGGAGTGCGGGTCCTGAAGCTTTCTTT.

On this clonotype: A much more abundant neighbour one base away suggests this may be a read error. The CDR3 carries no conserved terminal phenylalanine or tryptophan, so it likely arises from a read error. The chain recombines TRBV6-2 or TRBV6-3 with TRBJ2-7; a weak D match, TRBD2 (6 bases). V was cut by 6 bases and J by 0 bases, with 6 bases left in between. Germline V gives CDR1 MNHEY, CDR2 SVGEGT. The CDR3 consists of 12 residues. CDR3 sequence reads: CASRTSSYEQYL. The CDR3, as DNA: TGTGCCAGCAGGACTAGCTCCTACGAGCAGTACCTC.

This clonotype has more than one count but fewer than ten. The chain links TRBV12-3 or TRBV12-4 to TRBJ1-1; a possible D gene is TRBD1 (5 bases). Trimming took off 3 bases at V and 10 bases at J, with 9 bases between the two ends. This CDR3 is built from 11 residues. The CDR3, as DNA: TGTGCCAGCAGTTTTGGGGGGGTAGCTTTCTTT. Encoded protein: CASSFGGVAFF.

Worth noting for this clonotype: The germline gene is not matched at one end of the junction; a read error may be the cause. The chain couples TRBV6-2 or TRBV6-3 to TRBJ2-1; possible D gene TRBD2, 5 bases. Germline V gene data show CDR1 as MNHEY and CDR2 as SVGEGT. This CDR3 comprises 12 residues. CDR3 protein: CASSPDYNEQVF. CDR3 nucleotides: TGTGCCAGCAGCCCCGACTACAATGAGCAGGTCTTC.

The genes are TRBV7-3 and TRBJ2-7, with 8 nucleotides matching TRBD1. The V and J ends lost 3 bases and 2 bases, in that order; junction bases with no gene match: 6. Germline V gives CDR1 SGHTA, CDR2 FQGTGA. The CDR3 is 15 residues long. CDR3 in DNA: TGTGCCAGCAGCTTGGACAGGGCTGCGCCCTACGAGCAGTACTTC. It codes for CASSLDRAAPYEQYF.

Remarks on this clonotype: A junction boundary mismatches the germline segment, possibly from a read error. The chain employs TRBV6-5 and TRBJ2-7; 7 positions match TRBD2. This CDR3 has 13 residues. From germline, CDR1 is MNHEY and CDR2 SVGAGI. In DNA form, the CDR3 reads TGTGCCAGCAGGACTAGCAGACCCTACGAGCTGTACTTC. Its protein product is CASRTSRPYELYF.

The table lists this clonotype with many counts. V usage is TRBV7-9 and J usage is TRBJ2-7; 9 nucleotides line up with TRBD1. The J segment lost 2 bases and the V segment lost 1 base, leaving 9 bases of the junction unmatched. This CDR3 spans 17 amino acids. The germline CDR1 and CDR2 sequences are SEHNR and FQNEAQ (reference sequence). CDR3: CASSLDDWDRVTYEQYF. As DNA, the CDR3 is TGTGCCAGCAGCTTAGACGATTGGGACAGGGTTACCTACGAGCAGTACTTC.

This sequence joins TRBV4-3 and TRBJ2-1; D ambiguous. Trimming removed 0 bases at V and 8 bases at J, with 8 bases between. This CDR3 has 13 amino acids. The germline V gene encodes CDR1 LGHNA and CDR2 YSLEER. This CDR3 is CASSQDQTYEQFF. DNA for the CDR3: TGCGCCAGCAGCCAAGATCAAACATATGAGCAGTTCTTC.

With respect to this clonotype: A much larger clone is a single base away; this may be a read error. V gene TRBV6-1 combines with J gene TRBJ1-1, with D hard to call. This CDR3 spans 12 amino acids. Trimming cost V 2 bases and J 6 bases, with 7 bases left between them. Germline values: CDR1 MNHNS, CDR2 SASEGT. CDR3 DNA sequence: TGTGCCAGCAGTGAACAATACGCTGAAGCTTTCTTT. Translated: CASSEQYAEAFF.

This clonotype was seen more than once but under ten times. The chain carries TRBV20-1 and TRBJ2-7; 9 nucleotides match TRBD2. Germline lookup yields CDR1 DFQATT and CDR2 SNEGSKA (reference sequence). The V segment lost 0 bases and the J segment 4 bases; nucleotides outside the gene matches: 13. This CDR3 is 17 amino acids long. The DNA of the CDR3 is TGCAGTGCTAGAGATTTGGATAATAGCGGGAGTAGGTACGAGCAGTACTTC. This codes for CSARDLDNSGSRYEQYF.

There are a few counts of this clonotype. The rearrangement joins TRBV3-1 to TRBJ1-1; D gene ambiguous. V was pared by 0 bases and J by 11 bases, with 10 bases between. Germline loops: CDR1 LGHDT, CDR2 YNNKEL (reference sequence). The CDR3 runs 12 residues. The CDR3 here is CASSQEGRGAFF. The DNA for the CDR3 is TGTGCCAGCAGCCAAGAAGGACGCGGGGCTTTCTTT.

The chain couples TRBV6-2 or TRBV6-3 to TRBJ2-1, with 8 bases identical to TRBD1. CDR1 and CDR2 (germline): MNHEY, SVGEGT. V shed 7 bases, J shed 6 bases, and the junction held 8 bases outside the gene matches. This CDR3 is 14 amino acids long. The CDR3 coding sequence is TGTGCCAGCATCAACACTGGGACAGGCAATGAGCAGTTCTTC. Its protein product is CASINTGTGNEQFF.

V is TRBV9 and J is TRBJ1-2; 9 bases fit TRBD1. CDR3 length equals 15 residues. Germline V gives CDR1 SGDLS, CDR2 YYNGEE. V dropped 4 bases and J dropped 6; count of bases not matched to a gene: 10. In DNA form, the CDR3 reads TGTGCCAGCAGCCTAGAGCGGACAGGGGTCAATGGCTACACCTTC. Residues: CASSLERTGVNGYTF.

The sample holds one count of this clonotype. The chain combines TRBV11-2 with TRBJ2-1; no firm D call. The CDR3 runs to 16 residues. V dropped 3 bases and J dropped 4 bases, with 16 bases sitting between them. Germline CDR1 is SGHAT and CDR2 is FQNNGV. In DNA, the CDR3 is TGTGCCAGCAGCTTGCTCAGGCGGAACCAGTACAATGAGCAGTTCTTC. Translating it yields CASSLLRRNQYNEQFF.